This TCR beta chain originates from a study of blood T cell repertoires in COVID-19. Study information: Whether acute or convalescent, the COVID-19 samples came from the United States, Italy and Spain.

The CDR3 is 17 amino acids. Germline V CDR1 and CDR2: SGHVS, FQNEAQ. V shed 5 bases and J shed 3 bases, with 20 bases lying between them. This table comes from immunoSEQ multiplex PCR, and its TCRdb copy is limited to in-frame clones, with some not included. The sample records 180,000 or so clones, 70% to 80% being singletons. What was sequenced was peripheral blood. The origin of this receptor is a man aged 45 to 65 who had recovered from COVID-19. The rearrangement uses TRBV7-8 and TRBJ1-5, with TRBD1 as a possible D gene (6 bases). CDR3 coding DNA: TGTGCCAGCAGCCAGGTTCTGGACAGAAGACACAATCAGCCCCAGCATTTT. Protein sequence: CASSQVLDRRHNQPQHF.